This T cell receptor beta chain was observed in a study of PD-1 and CTLA-4 blockade in melanoma (dated by TCRdb to about 2021). For the wider study: In patients with melanoma, the study measured the effects of PD-1 blockade versus CTLA-4 blockade on the melanoma-reactive CD8 T cell response.

To note about this clone: Its antigen is unknown. No clone much larger than this one lies a single base away; base qualities are absent.

In the germline V gene, CDR1 corresponds to SGHRS and CDR2 to YFSETQ. V sheds 2 bases and J sheds 2 bases, leaving 12 bases between their ends. The CDR3 goes from the cysteine to the phenylalanine over 15 residues. Only the CDR3 portion is preserved as DNA: 45 bases, with reading frame beginning at the first base. Library preparation was by the immunoSEQ multiplex PCR assay. TCRdb carries this immuneACCESS record with in-frame sequences only. Its versions omit some clonotypes, under half of them owing to an unresolved V gene in the studies checked, with the rest unexplained. Present in this sample are roughly 21,000 clones, approximately 89% of which were seen just once. The top ten clones comprise about 7.2% of the sample.

The source was CD8+ T cells from peripheral blood, collected before anti-PD-1 treatment. The chain uses TRBV5-1 and TRBJ2-3, and the D gene may be TRBD1, 6 bases matching. The sequence derives from a human donor with melanoma. The nucleotides are TGCGCCAGCAGCTTCAGGGGTGGGGACACAGATACGCAGTATTTT. Translation gives CASSFRGGDTDTQYF.